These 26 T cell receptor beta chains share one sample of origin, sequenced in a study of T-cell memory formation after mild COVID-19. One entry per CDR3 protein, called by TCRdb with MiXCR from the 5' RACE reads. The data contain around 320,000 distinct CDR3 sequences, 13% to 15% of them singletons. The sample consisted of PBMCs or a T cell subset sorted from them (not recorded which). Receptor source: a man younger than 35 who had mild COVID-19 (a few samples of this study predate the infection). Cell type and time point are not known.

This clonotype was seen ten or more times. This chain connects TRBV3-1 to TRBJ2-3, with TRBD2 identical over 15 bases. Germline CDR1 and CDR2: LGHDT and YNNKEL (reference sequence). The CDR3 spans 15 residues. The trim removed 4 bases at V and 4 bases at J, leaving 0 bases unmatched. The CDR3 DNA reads TGTGCCAGCAGCCGGACTAGCGGGGGGGCAGATACGCAGTATTTT. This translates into CASSRTSGGADTQYF.

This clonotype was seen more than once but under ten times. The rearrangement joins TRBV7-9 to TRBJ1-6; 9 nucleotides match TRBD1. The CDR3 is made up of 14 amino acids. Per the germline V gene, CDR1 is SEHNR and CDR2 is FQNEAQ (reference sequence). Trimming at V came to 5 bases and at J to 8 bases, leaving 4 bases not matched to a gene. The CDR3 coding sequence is TGTGCCAGCAGCCCTGACAGGGGGGATTCACCCCTCCACTTT. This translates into CASSPDRGDSPLHF.

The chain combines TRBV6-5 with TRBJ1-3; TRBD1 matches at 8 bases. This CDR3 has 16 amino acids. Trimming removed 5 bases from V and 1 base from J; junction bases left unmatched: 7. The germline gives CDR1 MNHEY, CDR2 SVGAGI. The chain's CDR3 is CASSPDRGTSGNTIYF. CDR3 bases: TGTGCCAGCAGTCCAGACAGGGGTACTTCTGGAAACACCATATATTTT.

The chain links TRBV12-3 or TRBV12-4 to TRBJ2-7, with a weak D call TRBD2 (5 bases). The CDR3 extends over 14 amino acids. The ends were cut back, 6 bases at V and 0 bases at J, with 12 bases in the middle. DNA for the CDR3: TGTGCCAGCAGACGGGATCTAAGCTCCTACGAGCAGTACTTC. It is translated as CASRRDLSSYEQYF.

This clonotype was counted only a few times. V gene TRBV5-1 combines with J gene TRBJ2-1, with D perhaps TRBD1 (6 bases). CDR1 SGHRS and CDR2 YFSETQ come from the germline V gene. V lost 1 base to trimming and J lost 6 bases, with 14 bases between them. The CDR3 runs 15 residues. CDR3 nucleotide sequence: TGCGCCAGCAGCTTGTTCAGGGGCCCGCGCAATGAGCAGTTCTTC. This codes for CASSLFRGPRNEQFF.

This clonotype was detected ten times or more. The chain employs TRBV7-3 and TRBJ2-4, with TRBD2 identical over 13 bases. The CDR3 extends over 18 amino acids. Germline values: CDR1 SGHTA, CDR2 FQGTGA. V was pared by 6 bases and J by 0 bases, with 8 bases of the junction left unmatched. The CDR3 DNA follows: TGTGCCAGCAGTCCCGGACTAGCGGGGGTTCTAGCCAAAAACATTCAGTACTTC. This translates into CASSPGLAGVLAKNIQYF. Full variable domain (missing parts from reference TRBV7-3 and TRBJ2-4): GAGVSQTPSNKVTEKGKYVELRCDPISGHTALYWYRQSLGQGPEFLIYFQGTGAADDSGLPNDRFFAVRPEGSVSTLKIQRTERGDSAVYLCASSPGLAGVLAKNIQYFGAGTRLSVL.

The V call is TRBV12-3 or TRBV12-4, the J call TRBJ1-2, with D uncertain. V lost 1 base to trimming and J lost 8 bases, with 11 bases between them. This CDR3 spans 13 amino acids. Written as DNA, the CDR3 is TGTGCCAGCAGTTTAGGGGGTTCTTTCGGCTACACCTTC. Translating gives CASSLGGSFGYTF.

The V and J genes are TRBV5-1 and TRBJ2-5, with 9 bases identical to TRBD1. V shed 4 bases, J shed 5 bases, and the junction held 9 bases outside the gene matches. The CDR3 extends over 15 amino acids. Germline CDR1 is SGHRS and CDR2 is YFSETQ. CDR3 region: CASSIPGTGFETQYF. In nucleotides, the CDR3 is TGCGCCAGCAGCATCCCCGGGACAGGGTTCGAGACCCAGTACTTC.

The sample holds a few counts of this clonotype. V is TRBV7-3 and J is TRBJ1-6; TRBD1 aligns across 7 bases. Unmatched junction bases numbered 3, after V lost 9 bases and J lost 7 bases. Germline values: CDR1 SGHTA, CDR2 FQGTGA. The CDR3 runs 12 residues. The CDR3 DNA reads TGTGCCAGTGGGACAGCCAATTCACCCCTCCACTTT. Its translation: CASGTANSPLHF.

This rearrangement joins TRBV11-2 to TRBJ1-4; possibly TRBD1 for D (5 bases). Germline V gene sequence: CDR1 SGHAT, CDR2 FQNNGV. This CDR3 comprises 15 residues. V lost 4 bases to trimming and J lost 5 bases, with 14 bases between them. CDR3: CASSSGWGVNEKLFF. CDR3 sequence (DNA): TGTGCCAGCAGCTCCGGTTGGGGGGTGAATGAAAAACTGTTTTTT.

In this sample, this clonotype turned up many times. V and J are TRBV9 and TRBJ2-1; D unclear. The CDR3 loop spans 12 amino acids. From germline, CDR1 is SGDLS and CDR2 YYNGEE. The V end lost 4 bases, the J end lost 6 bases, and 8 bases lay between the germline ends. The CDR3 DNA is TGTGCCAGCAGCTCCCTGGCCAATGAGCAGTTCTTC. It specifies CASSSLANEQFF.

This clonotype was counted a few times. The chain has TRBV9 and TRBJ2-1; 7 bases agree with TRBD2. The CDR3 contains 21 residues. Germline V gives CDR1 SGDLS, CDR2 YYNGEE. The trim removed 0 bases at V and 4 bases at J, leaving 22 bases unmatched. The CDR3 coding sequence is TGTGCCAGCAGCGTAGGTGCAGGGAGACTAGCTCCATCGACCTTATACAATGAGCAGTTCTTC. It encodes CASSVGAGRLAPSTLYNEQFF.

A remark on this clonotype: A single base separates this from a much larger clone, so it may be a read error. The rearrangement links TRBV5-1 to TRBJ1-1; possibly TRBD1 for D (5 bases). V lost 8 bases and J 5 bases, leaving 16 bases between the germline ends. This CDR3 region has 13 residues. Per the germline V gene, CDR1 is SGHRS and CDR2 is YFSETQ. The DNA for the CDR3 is TGCGCCAGAAGCCCGGGACGGGGGACTGAAGCTTTCTTT. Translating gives CARSPGRGTEAFF.

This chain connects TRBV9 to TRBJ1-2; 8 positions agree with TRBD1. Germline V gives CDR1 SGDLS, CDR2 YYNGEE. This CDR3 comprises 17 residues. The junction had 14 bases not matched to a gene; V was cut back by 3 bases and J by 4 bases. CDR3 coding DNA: TGTGCCAGCAGCGCTCTCTTTCGCAGGGGGCAAATCTATGGCTACACCTTC. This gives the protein CASSALFRRGQIYGYTF.

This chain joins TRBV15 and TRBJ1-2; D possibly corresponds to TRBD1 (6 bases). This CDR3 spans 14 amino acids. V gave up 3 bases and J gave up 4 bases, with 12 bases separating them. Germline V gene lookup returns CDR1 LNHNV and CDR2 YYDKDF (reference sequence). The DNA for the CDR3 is TGTGCCACCAGCAGGCCAGGGGCTGGCTATGGCTACACCTTC. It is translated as CATSRPGAGYGYTF.

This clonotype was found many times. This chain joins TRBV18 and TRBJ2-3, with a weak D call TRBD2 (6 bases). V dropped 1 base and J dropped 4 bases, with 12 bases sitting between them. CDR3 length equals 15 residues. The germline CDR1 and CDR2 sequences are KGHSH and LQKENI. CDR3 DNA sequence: TGTGCCAGCTCACCACGGGCTAGCGTGGCAGATACGCAGTATTTT. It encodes CASSPRASVADTQYF.

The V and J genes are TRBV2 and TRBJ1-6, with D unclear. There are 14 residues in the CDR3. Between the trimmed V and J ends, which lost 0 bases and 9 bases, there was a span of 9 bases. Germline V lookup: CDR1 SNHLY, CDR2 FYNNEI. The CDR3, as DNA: TGTGCCAGCAGTGAAGCAACAACATCTTCACCCCTCCACTTT. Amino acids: CASSEATTSSPLHF.

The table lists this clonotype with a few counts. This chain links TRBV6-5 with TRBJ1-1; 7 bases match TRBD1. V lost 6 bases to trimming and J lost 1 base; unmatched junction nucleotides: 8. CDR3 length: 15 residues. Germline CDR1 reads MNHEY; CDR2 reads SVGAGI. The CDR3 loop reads CASSTMRGPNTEAFF. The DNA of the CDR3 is TGTGCCAGCAGCACTATGAGGGGGCCGAACACTGAAGCTTTCTTT.

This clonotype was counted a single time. Here the CDR3 DNA reads TGTGCCAGCAGTCCACTGGGACAGTACACTGAAGCTTTCTTT. Translated: CASSPLGQYTEAFF. The J gene is TRBJ1-1, the V gene TRBV27; 7 nucleotides line up with TRBD1. Germline values: CDR1 MNHEY, CDR2 SMNVEV (reference sequence). The CDR3 loop spans 14 amino acids. V lost 5 bases, J lost 3 bases, and 6 bases stayed unmatched.

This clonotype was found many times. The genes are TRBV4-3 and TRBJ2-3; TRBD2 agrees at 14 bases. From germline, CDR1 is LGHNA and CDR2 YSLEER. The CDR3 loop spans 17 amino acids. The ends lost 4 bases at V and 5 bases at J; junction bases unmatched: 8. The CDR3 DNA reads TGCGCCAGCAGCCTTTTGACTAGCGGGGGGGTAGTAGATACGCAGTATTTT. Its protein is CASSLLTSGGVVDTQYF.

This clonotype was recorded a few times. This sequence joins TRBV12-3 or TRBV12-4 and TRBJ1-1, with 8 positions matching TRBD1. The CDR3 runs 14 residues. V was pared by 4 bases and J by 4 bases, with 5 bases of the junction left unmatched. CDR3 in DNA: TGTGCCAGCAGTTCTTTACAGGGGGTCACTGAAGCTTTCTTT. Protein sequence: CASSSLQGVTEAFF.

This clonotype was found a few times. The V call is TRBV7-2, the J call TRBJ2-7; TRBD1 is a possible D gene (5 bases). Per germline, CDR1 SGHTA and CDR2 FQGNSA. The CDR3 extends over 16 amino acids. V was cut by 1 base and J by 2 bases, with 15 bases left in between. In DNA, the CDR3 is TGTGCCAGCAGCTTAGTTGCCTGGGGCAGAACCTACGAGCAGTACTTC. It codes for CASSLVAWGRTYEQYF.

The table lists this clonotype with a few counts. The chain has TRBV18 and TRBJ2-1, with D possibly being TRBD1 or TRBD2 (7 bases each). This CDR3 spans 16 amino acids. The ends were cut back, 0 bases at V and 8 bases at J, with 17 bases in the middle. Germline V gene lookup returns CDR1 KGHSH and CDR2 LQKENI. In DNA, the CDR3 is TGTGCCAGCTCACCACCCGGCAGGGGGGGGCCCGATGAGCAGTTCTTC. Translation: CASSPPGRGGPDEQFF.

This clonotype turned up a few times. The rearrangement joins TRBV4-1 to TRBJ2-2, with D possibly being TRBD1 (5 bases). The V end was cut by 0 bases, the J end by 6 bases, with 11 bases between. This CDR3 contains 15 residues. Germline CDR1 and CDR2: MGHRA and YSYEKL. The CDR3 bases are TGCGCCAGCAGCCAAGAAGGCAGGGTGTCCGGGGAGCTGTTTTTT. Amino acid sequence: CASSQEGRVSGELFF.

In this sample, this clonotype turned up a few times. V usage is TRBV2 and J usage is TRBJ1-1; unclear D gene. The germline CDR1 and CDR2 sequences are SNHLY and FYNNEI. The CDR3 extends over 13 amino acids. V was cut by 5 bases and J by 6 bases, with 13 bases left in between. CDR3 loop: CASSPARMAEAFF. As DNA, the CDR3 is TGTGCCAGCAGTCCGGCCCGGATGGCTGAAGCTTTCTTT.

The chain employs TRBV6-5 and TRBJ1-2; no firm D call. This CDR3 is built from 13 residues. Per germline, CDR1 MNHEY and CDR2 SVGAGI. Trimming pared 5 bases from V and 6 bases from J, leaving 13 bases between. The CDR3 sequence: CASSMGLWDGYTF. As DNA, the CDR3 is TGTGCCAGCAGTATGGGCCTTTGGGATGGCTACACCTTC.